Listed here are 18 T cell receptor beta chains from one sample, sequenced in a study of T cell responses to AZD1222 COVID-19 vaccine. Libraries were prepared by immunoSEQ multiplex PCR; TCRdb keeps only in-frame clonotypes and omits some of them. The table shows 120,000 or so clones, with around 93% occurring only once. The sequenced sample was peripheral blood, obtained 28 days after the second AZD1222 dose. These receptors were collected from an adult who received the AZD1222 COVID-19 vaccine.

V usage is TRBV18 and J usage is TRBJ2-6; no firm D call. This CDR3 is built from 14 residues. Trimming left V 3 bases short and J 4 bases short, with 7 bases between. Germline V gives CDR1 KGHSH, CDR2 LQKENI. In nucleotides, the CDR3 is TGTGCCAGCTCACCTCCCGCGGGGGCCAACGTCCTGACTTTC. It translates to CASSPPAGANVLTF.

This chain links TRBV3-1 (or the pseudogene TRBV3-2) with TRBJ2-7, with D possibly matching TRBD1 (5 bases). CDR3 size: 12 residues. CDR1 and CDR2 (germline): LGHDT, YNNKEL (reference sequence). With 9 bases removed from V and 4 bases from J, the gap between germline ends came to 13 bases. CDR3 protein: CASMSQGYEQYF. Here the CDR3 DNA reads TGTGCCAGTATGTCCCAGGGTTACGAGCAGTACTTC.

The chain carries TRBV19 and TRBJ1-2; 7 nucleotides agree with TRBD1. Per germline, CDR1 LNHDA and CDR2 SQIVND (reference sequence). V lost 2 bases, J lost 7 bases, and 10 bases stayed unmatched. This CDR3 has 15 residues. The chain's CDR3 is CASSISTGSRSGYTF. The DNA of the CDR3 is TGTGCCAGTAGTATATCGACAGGGAGTAGGAGTGGCTACACCTTC.

The V call is TRBV18, the J call TRBJ1-2; possible D gene TRBD1, 5 bases. The CDR3 length is 15 residues. Germline V gene data show CDR1 as KGHSH and CDR2 as LQKENI. Trimming shortened V by 2 bases and J by 5 bases, and 15 bases separated the two germline ends. This CDR3 reads CASSPSAGRGYGYTF. Written as DNA, the CDR3 is TGTGCCAGCTCACCATCGGCAGGGCGGGGGTATGGCTACACCTTC.

The chain carries TRBV7-9 and TRBJ2-5; 8 bases are shared with TRBD2. Trimming removed 5 bases from V and 2 bases from J; junction bases left unmatched: 10. CDR1 is SEHNR and CDR2 is FQNEAQ in the germline V gene (reference sequence). CDR3 size: 16 residues. The CDR3 sequence: CASSPPGGGPQETQYF. In nucleotides, the CDR3 is TGTGCCAGCAGCCCCCCCGGGGGGGGGCCACAAGAGACCCAGTACTTC.

The chain recombines TRBV6-5 with TRBJ1-3; D is ambiguous. The CDR3 sequence is 13 residues long. CDR1 and CDR2 (germline): MNHEY, SVGAGI. The V and J ends lost 7 bases and 7 bases respectively, with 14 bases between them. The CDR3 loop is CASTRIGLNTIYF. CDR3 in DNA: TGTGCCAGCACCCGAATTGGGTTGAACACCATATATTTT.

This chain connects TRBV5-4 to TRBJ1-6; tentatively, D is TRBD1 (5 bases). CDR1 SGHNT and CDR2 YYREEE come from the germline V gene (reference sequence). The V and J ends lost 3 bases and 10 bases respectively, with 17 bases between them. The CDR3 contains 15 residues. CDR3 region: CASSSAREPTSPLHF. Written as DNA, the CDR3 is TGTGCCAGCAGCTCGGCCAGGGAGCCCACCTCACCCCTCCACTTT.

The V and J genes are TRBV6-4 and TRBJ1-1; 8 bases fit TRBD1. Germline trimming cut 0 bases from V and 2 bases from J; bases unmatched to any gene: 2. The CDR3 covers 15 residues. The germline V gene has CDR1 MRHNA and CDR2 SNTAGT. The CDR3 DNA is TGTGCCAGCAGTGACTCGGGACAGGCAAACACTGAAGCTTTCTTT. Amino acids: CASSDSGQANTEAFF.

The table lists this clone with a count of one. The J gene is TRBJ1-3, the V gene TRBV25-1; 7 positions agree with TRBD1. Germline lookup yields CDR1 MGHDK and CDR2 SYGVNS. J gave up 8 bases and V 7 bases, and 2 bases lay outside the gene matches. This CDR3 is built from 11 residues. DNA for the CDR3: TGTGCCAGCACAGGGGGACACACCATATATTTT. Translation: CASTGGHTIYF.

The CDR3 DNA is TGTGCCAGCAATGCAGGGTGGGTGCAGTACTTC. Protein: CASNAGWVQYF. This chain links TRBV12-3 or TRBV12-4 with TRBJ2-7, with a possible D match to TRBD1 (5 bases). The CDR3 covers 11 residues. Trimming left V 7 bases short and J 9 bases short, with 13 bases between.

The chain carries TRBV27 and TRBJ2-1; D unclear. This CDR3 is 12 amino acids long. Germline V gives CDR1 MNHEY, CDR2 SMNVEV (reference sequence). The V end was cut by 8 bases, the J end by 6 bases, with 11 bases between. The CDR3 nucleotides read TGTGCCAGCCTCTCCGGGCCCAATGAGCAGTTCTTC. The encoded protein is CASLSGPNEQFF.

This sequence joins TRBV11-2 and TRBJ2-2; TRBD2 agrees at 12 bases. The trim removed 5 bases at V and 4 bases at J, leaving 8 bases unmatched. From germline, CDR1 is SGHAT and CDR2 FQNNGV. The CDR3 has 17 residues. The chain's CDR3 is CASSTLLAGGSTGELFF. The CDR3 coding sequence is TGTGCCAGCAGCACCCTACTAGCGGGAGGATCCACCGGGGAGCTGTTTTTT.

This clone was seen once. The V gene is TRBV6-5, the J gene TRBJ1-1, with unresolved D. The ends were cut back, 0 bases at V and 5 bases at J, with 7 bases in the middle. From germline, CDR1 is MNHEY and CDR2 SVGAGI. The CDR3 runs 13 residues. CDR3 loop: CASSYSPRTEAFF. The CDR3 bases are TGTGCCAGCAGTTACTCACCCCGGACTGAAGCTTTCTTT.

The V and J genes are TRBV5-1 and TRBJ1-2; D remains unclear. Trimming removed 6 bases at V and 5 bases at J, with 20 bases between. The germline CDR1 and CDR2 sequences are SGHRS and YFSETQ. CDR3 size: 15 residues. CDR3 loop: CASTPIGPGGYGYTF. The CDR3 nucleotides read TGCGCCAGCACGCCAATTGGACCCGGCGGGTATGGCTACACCTTC.

The V call is TRBV11-2, the J call TRBJ2-5; D remains ambiguous. This CDR3 has 15 residues. Trimming removed 1 base at V and 0 bases at J, with 9 bases between. Germline V CDR1 and CDR2: SGHAT, FQNNGV. The CDR3 spells CASSLGSEYQETQYF. The CDR3 nucleotides read TGTGCCAGCAGCTTAGGTTCAGAGTACCAAGAGACCCAGTACTTC.

V and J are TRBV7-6 and TRBJ2-7, with TRBD1 as a possible D gene (5 bases). Germline V lookup: CDR1 SGHVS, CDR2 FNYEAQ. Trimming removed 5 bases at V and 5 bases at J, with 16 bases between. The CDR3 has 14 amino acids. CDR3 loop: CASSPQGAHHEQYF. For the CDR3, the DNA is TGTGCCAGCAGCCCCCAGGGTGCCCACCACGAGCAGTACTTC.

The V and J genes are TRBV3-1 (or the pseudogene TRBV3-2) and TRBJ1-1; D not certain. The CDR3 extends over 15 amino acids. Trimming removed 2 bases from V and 3 bases from J, with 13 bases in between. Germline values: CDR1 LGHDT, CDR2 YNNKEL (reference sequence). The CDR3, as DNA: TGTGCCAGCAGCCAAATGACCCGACCAGACACTGAAGCTTTCTTT. Residues: CASSQMTRPDTEAFF.

The chain uses TRBV6-2 or TRBV6-3 and TRBJ1-2; no clear D gene. The V end lost 3 bases, the J end lost 4 bases, and 12 bases lay between the germline ends. The germline CDR1 and CDR2 sequences are MNHEY and SVGEGT. There are 14 residues in the CDR3. Here the CDR3 reads CASSYGSEGYGYTF. The CDR3 DNA is TGTGCCAGCAGTTATGGGTCAGAGGGCTATGGCTACACCTTC.